These 22 T cell receptor beta chains originate from one sample sequenced in a study of blood T cell repertoires in COVID-19. The repertoire was sequenced with immunoSEQ multiplex PCR; TCRdb's copy has only in-frame clones and lacks some. The data show over 200,000 clones, approximately 75% seen once. Sequencing was carried out using PBMCs or T cells enriched from blood (not recorded which). These TCRs come from a man aged 40-50 years who had recovered from COVID-19.

The rearrangement uses TRBV5-5 and TRBJ2-5; D call uncertain. Germline lookup yields CDR1 SGHKS and CDR2 YYEKEE (reference sequence). The CDR3 sequence is 14 residues long. Trimming cost V 0 bases and J 5 bases, with 11 bases left between them. The CDR3 sequence: CASSLEADSETQYF. The CDR3 region has the DNA TGTGCCAGCAGCTTGGAGGCAGACTCGGAGACCCAGTACTTC.

The genes are TRBV5-8 and TRBJ2-1; D remains ambiguous. V was clipped by 4 bases and J by 3 bases, with 5 bases between them. Germline CDR1 is SGHTS and CDR2 is YDEGEE. The CDR3 contains 12 residues. For the CDR3, the DNA is TGTGCCAGCAGCCAGGTCTACAATGAGCAGTTCTTC. Its protein is CASSQVYNEQFF.

The CDR3 sequence is CSVVGGNNQPQHF. The CDR3, as DNA: TGCAGCGTTGTAGGAGGAAACAATCAGCCCCAGCATTTT. The J gene is TRBJ1-5, the V gene TRBV29-1; no reliable D call. The CDR3 extends over 13 amino acids. V dropped 4 bases and J dropped 3 bases, with 10 bases sitting between them. CDR1 and CDR2 from the germline V gene are SQVTM and ANQGSEA.

This clone was picked up a small number of times. V gene TRBV27 combines with J gene TRBJ2-1, with D perhaps matching TRBD1 (6 bases). From germline, CDR1 is MNHEY and CDR2 SMNVEV (reference sequence). Deletions cut 2 bases from V and 7 bases from J, with 9 bases between. CDR3 length equals 13 residues. CDR3 sequence (DNA): TGTGCCAGCAGTTTAATCAGGGGTAATGAGCAGTTCTTC. Protein sequence: CASSLIRGNEQFF.

J is TRBJ1-3 and V is TRBV6-5; perhaps TRBD1 as D (6 bases). Trimming stripped 6 bases from V and 0 bases from J, with 12 bases between. CDR3 size: 15 residues. Germline loops: CDR1 MNHEY, CDR2 SVGAGI. CDR3 sequence reads: CASREDRSSGNTIYF. The CDR3 DNA follows: TGTGCCAGCAGGGAGGACAGATCCTCTGGAAACACCATATATTTT.

The rearrangement uses TRBV5-4 and TRBJ2-7; TRBD2 agrees at 7 bases. The germline V gene has CDR1 SGHNT and CDR2 YYREEE (reference sequence). J gave up 2 bases and V 4 bases, and 9 bases lay outside the gene matches. CDR3 length: 15 amino acids. The chain's CDR3 is CASSKGMSGTYEQYF. DNA of the CDR3: TGTGCCAGCAGCAAAGGGATGAGCGGGACCTACGAGCAGTACTTC.

The genes are TRBV2 and TRBJ1-2, with 9 bases matching TRBD1. Germline trimming cut 6 bases from V and 8 bases from J; bases unmatched to any gene: 16. This CDR3 region has 16 residues. The germline CDR1 and CDR2 sequences are SNHLY and FYNNEI. The DNA for the CDR3 is TGTGCCAGCAGCGCTTCCGGGACAGGGCTCTTCTGGGGCTACACCTTC. This sequence encodes CASSASGTGLFWGYTF.

The rearrangement joins TRBV19 to TRBJ1-3; D is ambiguous. CDR1 and CDR2 (germline): LNHDA, SQIVND (reference sequence). Trimming removed 5 bases at V and 1 base at J, with 3 bases between. The CDR3 sequence is 12 residues long. The CDR3 reads CASSPSGNTIYF. In nucleotides, the CDR3 is TGTGCCAGTAGTCCATCTGGAAACACCATATATTTT. The whole variable domain, filled in from reference TRBV19 and TRBJ1-3, reads DGGITQSPKYLFRKEGQNVTLSCEQNLNHDAMYWYRQDPGQGLRLIYYSQIVNDFQKGDIAEGYSVSREKKESFPLTVTSAQKNPTAFYLCASSPSGNTIYFGEGSWLTVV.

The chain recombines TRBV2 with TRBJ1-2; D gene unclear. The CDR3 contains 15 residues. Germline V gene lookup returns CDR1 SNHLY and CDR2 FYNNEI. Trimming took off 3 bases at V and 1 base at J, with 12 bases between the two ends. CDR3 region: CASSDWRQINYGYTF. The CDR3 nucleotides are TGTGCCAGCAGTGATTGGAGGCAGATTAACTATGGCTACACCTTC. Filled out from reference TRBV2 and TRBJ1-2, the complete variable domain reads EPEVTQTPSHQVTQMGQEVILRCVPISNHLYFYWYRQILGQKVEFLVSFYNNEISEKSEIFDDQFSVERPDGSNFTLKIRSTKLEDSAMYFCASSDWRQINYGYTFGSGTRLTVV.

This clone was observed a single time. This chain uses TRBV6-4 with TRBJ1-5, with TRBD1 matching 7 bases. Germline V gene sequence: CDR1 MRHNA, CDR2 SNTAGT. The ends lost 4 bases at V and 4 bases at J; junction bases unmatched: 4. This CDR3 is built from 14 residues. CDR3: CASSANRGNQPQHF. DNA of the CDR3: TGTGCCAGCAGTGCAAACAGGGGAAATCAGCCCCAGCATTTT.

DNA for the CDR3: TGCGCCAGCAGTGGGGGGGTTGGATATCAGCCCCAGCATTTT. Translation: CASSGGVGYQPQHF. The J gene is TRBJ1-5, the V gene TRBV10-2, with TRBD1 as a possible D gene (5 bases). Trimming shortened V by 4 bases and J by 5 bases, and 12 bases separated the two germline ends. Germline CDR1 reads WSHSY; CDR2 reads SAAADI. The CDR3 runs to 14 residues.

The chain has TRBV30 and TRBJ2-1, with 7 bases matching TRBD2. The J segment lost 4 bases and the V segment lost 0 bases, leaving 6 bases of the junction unmatched. Looked up from germline, CDR1 is GTSNPN and CDR2 is SVGIG (reference sequence). The CDR3 runs to 15 residues. CDR3 sequence: CAWSVQAGYYNEQFF. CDR3 coding DNA: TGTGCCTGGAGTGTACAAGCGGGGTATTACAATGAGCAGTTCTTC.

The genes are TRBV7-9 and TRBJ1-2; TRBD1 matches at 7 bases. CDR1 is SEHNR and CDR2 is FQNEAQ in the germline V gene (reference sequence). There are 14 residues in the CDR3. V lost 5 bases and J lost 3; bases outside the gene matches: 6. This CDR3 reads CASSTLTGYYGYTF. Written as DNA, the CDR3 is TGTGCCAGCAGCACCTTGACAGGGTACTATGGCTACACCTTC. The variable domain in full, with the rest retrieved from reference TRBV7-9 and TRBJ1-2, is DTGVSQNPRHKITKRGQNVTFRCDPISEHNRLYWYRQTLGQGPEFLTYFQNEAQLEKSRLLSDRFSAERPKGSFSTLEIQRTEQGDSAMYLCASSTLTGYYGYTFGSGTRLTVV.

This chain links TRBV19 with TRBJ2-3; D might be TRBD1 (5 bases). Germline V gene sequence: CDR1 LNHDA, CDR2 SQIVND (reference sequence). Trimming left V 10 bases short and J 7 bases short, with 18 bases between. The CDR3 runs 13 residues. The CDR3 DNA sequence: TGTGCCATCTCCGACAGACAGTCTAATACGCAGTATTTT. Translating gives CAISDRQSNTQYF.

The J gene is TRBJ2-7, the V gene TRBV5-6; 7 nucleotides line up with TRBD2. The germline V gene encodes CDR1 SGHDT and CDR2 YYEEEE. V shed 0 bases, J shed 2 bases, and the junction held 5 bases outside the gene matches. The CDR3 has 15 amino acids. Written as DNA, the CDR3 is TGTGCCAGCAGCTTGGGACTAGCCGGTACCTACGAGCAGTACTTC. This sequence encodes CASSLGLAGTYEQYF.

This chain uses TRBV2 with TRBJ2-2; TRBD1 matches 7 bases. Germline V gene lookup returns CDR1 SNHLY and CDR2 FYNNEI. CDR3 length: 13 residues. The trim removed 10 bases at V and 4 bases at J, leaving 6 bases unmatched. The CDR3, as DNA: TGTGCCACGCAGGGGGTGGGCACCGGGGAGCTGTTTTTT. This gives the protein CATQGVGTGELFF.

The V call is TRBV10-3, the J call TRBJ1-1; perhaps TRBD1 as D (6 bases). This CDR3 is built from 15 residues. The ends were cut back, 8 bases at V and 1 base at J, with 17 bases in the middle. CDR1 and CDR2 (germline): ENHRY, SYGVKD. CDR3 DNA sequence: TGTGCCATCCGCCGGGGGGGGCAAAAGAACACTGAAGCTTTCTTT. Its protein is CAIRRGGQKNTEAFF.

The V gene is TRBV18, the J gene TRBJ2-2, with 9 bases that match TRBD1. With V trimmed by 3 bases and J by 6 bases, 2 bases remained unmatched. In germline, CDR1 is KGHSH, CDR2 LQKENI. This CDR3 spans 14 amino acids. The CDR3 bases are TGTGCCAGCTCACCTCGACAGGGGGCCGGGGAGCTGTTTTTT. Translation gives CASSPRQGAGELFF.

The chain links TRBV11-2 to TRBJ2-7, with 11 bases fitting TRBD1. Germline V gene sequence: CDR1 SGHAT, CDR2 FQNNGV. Trimming removed 1 base from V and 3 bases from J; junction bases left unmatched: 2. This CDR3 has 15 residues. CDR3 in DNA: TGTGCCAGCAGCTTAGGGACAGGGGGCTTCTACGAGCAGTACTTC. It yields the protein CASSLGTGGFYEQYF.

The sample holds a few counts of this clone. The genes are TRBV9 and TRBJ2-7; 7 bases match TRBD1. Germline CDR1 is SGDLS and CDR2 is YYNGEE. The CDR3 consists of 14 residues. V lost 4 bases to trimming and J lost 4 bases; unmatched junction nucleotides: 8. The CDR3 DNA follows: TGTGCCAGCAGCCGGACAGGAGAGGTGTACGAGCAGTACTTC. This codes for CASSRTGEVYEQYF. The full variable domain, completed using reference TRBV9 and TRBJ2-7, is DSGVTQTPKHLITATGQRVTLRCSPRSGDLSVYWYQQSLDQGLQFLIQYYNGEERAKGNILERFSAQQFPDLHSELNLSSLELGDSALYFCASSRTGEVYEQYFGPGTRLTVT.

The V and J genes are TRBV19 and TRBJ1-5; 9 bases are a match to TRBD1. The germline CDR1 and CDR2 sequences are LNHDA and SQIVND (reference sequence). This CDR3 region has 15 residues. Unmatched junction bases numbered 6, after V lost 3 bases and J lost 6 bases. The CDR3 is CASSISGQGSQPQHF. CDR3 nucleotide sequence: TGTGCCAGTAGTATTTCGGGACAGGGTAGTCAGCCCCAGCATTTT.

V is TRBV6-5 and J is TRBJ2-5; possible D gene TRBD2, 5 bases. Trimming pared 5 bases from V and 7 bases from J, leaving 11 bases between. The CDR3 is 12 residues long. From germline, CDR1 is MNHEY and CDR2 SVGAGI. The DNA for the CDR3 is TGTGCCAGCAGTCGGACTTGGGGGACCCAGTACTTC. Encoded protein: CASSRTWGTQYF.